This TCR beta chain was documented in a study of OX40 agonist ivuxolimab in advanced cancers. Study as a whole: Past anti-PD-1, anti-PD-L1 or anti-CTLA-4 therapy was accepted, and 30% to 45% had received some.

The CDR3 spans 12 residues. Trimming took 3 bases from V and 8 from J, leaving 10 bases between them. CDR1 is SNHLY, CDR2 FYNNEI, per germline. Clones were sequenced by immunoSEQ multiplex PCR, and TCRdb holds only the in-frame ones, with some missing. Of 60,000 to 65,000 clones in the sample, roughly nine tenths were seen once. Only a few counts were recorded for this clone. This sequence originates from an adult with an advanced solid tumor such as melanoma, head and neck, liver or kidney cancer. The chain uses TRBV2 and TRBJ1-2; D uncertain. Sequencing used CD4+ or CD8+ T cells sorted from blood, obtained in a trial of the OX40 agonist ivuxolimab. CDR3 sequence: CASSDFPEGYTF. The CDR3 nucleotides are TGTGCCAGCAGTGATTTTCCTGAGGGCTACACCTTC.